This T cell receptor (beta chain) was recorded in a study of ipilimumab plus nivolumab after autologous stem cell transplantation. Whole-study context: A median of about eight nivolumab and 5 or 6 ipilimumab doses were given.

Libraries were prepared by immunoSEQ multiplex PCR; TCRdb keeps only in-frame clonotypes and omits some of them. The table includes around 15,000 clones, about 70% detected once. Patients received nivolumab 3 mg/kg at weeks 1, 4, 7, 10, then fortnightly to week 26. Germline V gene sequence: CDR1 MGHRA, CDR2 YSYEKL. V gave up 4 bases and J gave up 1 base; unmatched junction bases: 3. The CDR3 runs 16 residues. The TCR was taken from a male donor with primary mediastinal lymphoma. Material: PBMCs, obtained in a trial of ipilimumab plus nivolumab as post-transplant consolidation. The chain links TRBV4-1 to TRBJ2-5, with 13 bases lining up with TRBD2. For the CDR3, the DNA is TGCGCCAGCAGCCGCGGGACTAGCGGGACCCAAGAGACCCAGTACTTC. Its protein product is CASSRGTSGTQETQYF.